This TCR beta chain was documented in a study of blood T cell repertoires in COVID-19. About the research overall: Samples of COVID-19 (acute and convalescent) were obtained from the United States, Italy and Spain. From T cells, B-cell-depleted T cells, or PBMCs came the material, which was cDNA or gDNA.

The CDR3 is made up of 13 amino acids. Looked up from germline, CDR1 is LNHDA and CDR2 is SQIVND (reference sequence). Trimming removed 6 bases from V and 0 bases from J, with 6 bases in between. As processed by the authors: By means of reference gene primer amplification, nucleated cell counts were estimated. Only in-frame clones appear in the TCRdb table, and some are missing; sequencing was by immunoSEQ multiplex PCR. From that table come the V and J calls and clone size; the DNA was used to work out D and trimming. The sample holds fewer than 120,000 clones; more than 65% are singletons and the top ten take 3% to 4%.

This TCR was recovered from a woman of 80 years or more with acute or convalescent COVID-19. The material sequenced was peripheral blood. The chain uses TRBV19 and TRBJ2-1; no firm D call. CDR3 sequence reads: CASRASSYNEQFF. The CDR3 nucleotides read TGTGCCAGTAGGGCTAGCTCCTACAATGAGCAGTTCTTC.